This T cell receptor beta chain was documented in a study of graft-versus-host responses after intestinal transplantation. As for the study in general: Induction with anti-thymocyte globulin, then tacrolimus and steroids for 2 to 3 years, was given to all recipients.

Germline V gives CDR1 MDHEN, CDR2 SYDVKM. CDR3 length equals 17 residues. The trim removed 3 bases at V and 0 bases at J, leaving 5 bases unmatched. In regard to this clone: Its antigen remains unknown.

Data came from immunoSEQ multiplex PCR; TCRdb stores just in-frame clones and leaves some out. This sample carries about 29,000 clones, about three quarters of them seen once, and the ten largest clones take approximately 2.8%. Study-level findings and limits: Elevated graft-versus-host to host-versus-graft clonal ratios in allografts were recorded for patients with graft-donor T cell macrochimerism. Early post-transplant HvG declines showed an association with peak circulating GvH clone levels.

Investigators treated the graft tissue so that it released intraepithelial and lamina propria lymphocytes. The V and J genes are TRBV28 and TRBJ2-6; 7 bases match TRBD1. This specimen was ileum tissue, taken 98 days after intestinal transplantation. The sequence was obtained from a human patient who received an intestinal transplant, so some T cells may come from the graft donor. CDR3 amino acids: CASSFQTGHSGANVLTF. The DNA for the CDR3 is TGTGCCAGCAGTTTCCAGACAGGGCACTCTGGGGCCAACGTCCTGACTTTC.